Following are 14 T cell receptor beta chains from one sample sequenced in a study of T cell responses to AZD1222 COVID-19 vaccine. Libraries were prepared by immunoSEQ multiplex PCR; TCRdb keeps only in-frame clonotypes and omits some of them. Altogether fewer than 150,000 clones are present, about 93% being singletons, with the ten largest covering about 0.86%. The material was peripheral blood, obtained on day 0 of AZD1222 vaccination. The source of these receptors is an adult in good health.

The V call is TRBV19, the J call TRBJ1-5; D gene unclear. The germline V gene encodes CDR1 LNHDA and CDR2 SQIVND (reference sequence). Deletions cut 5 bases from V and 0 bases from J, with 17 bases between. This CDR3 is 17 amino acids long. CDR3 loop: CASSGPSSPYSNQPQHF. The CDR3 DNA sequence: TGTGCCAGTAGTGGTCCTTCGAGTCCGTATAGCAATCAGCCCCAGCATTTT.

This sequence joins TRBV5-5 and TRBJ1-1; D gene ambiguous. Germline V gene sequence: CDR1 SGHKS, CDR2 YYEKEE (reference sequence). This CDR3 comprises 14 residues. The V end was cut by 0 bases, the J end by 3 bases, with 9 bases between. The CDR3 reads CASSLAWGDTEAFF. The DNA of the CDR3 is TGTGCCAGCAGCTTGGCTTGGGGAGACACTGAAGCTTTCTTT. Supplemented by reference TRBV5-5 and TRBJ1-1, the full variable domain reads DAGVTQSPTHLIKTRGQQVTLRCSPISGHKSVSWYQQVLGQGPQFIFQYYEKEERGRGNFPDRFSARQFPNYSSELNVNALLLGDSALYLCASSLAWGDTEAFFGQGTRLTVV.

This clone appeared once. The V gene is TRBV5-4, the J gene TRBJ1-2; D remains ambiguous. Trimming took off 1 base at V and 8 bases at J, with 12 bases between the two ends. Germline CDR1 is SGHNT and CDR2 is YYREEE (reference sequence). The CDR3 runs 13 residues. CDR3: CASSLPYGFGYTF. CDR3 bases: TGTGCCAGCAGCTTGCCATACGGGTTCGGCTACACCTTC.

The gene calls are TRBV9 and TRBJ2-7; the match to TRBD1 covers 7 bases. The CDR3 extends over 14 amino acids. V lost 4 bases to trimming and J lost 2 bases; unmatched junction nucleotides: 6. Germline V gives CDR1 SGDLS, CDR2 YYNGEE. Here the CDR3 reads CASSPRDRPYEQYF. DNA of the CDR3: TGTGCCAGCAGCCCCCGGGACAGACCCTACGAGCAGTACTTC.

The chain uses TRBV6-6 and TRBJ2-7; D gene uncertain. Germline V gene lookup returns CDR1 MNHNY and CDR2 SVGAGI (reference sequence). V was pared by 8 bases and J by 2 bases, with 16 bases between. The CDR3 totals 14 residues. For the CDR3, the DNA is TGTGCCAGCCTACGGGCTCGGAACACCTACGAGCAGTACTTC. This encodes CASLRARNTYEQYF.

The gene calls are TRBV20-1 and TRBJ2-7, with D perhaps TRBD1 (5 bases). In germline, CDR1 is DFQATT, CDR2 SNEGSKA (reference sequence). V was trimmed by 3 bases and J by 3 bases, leaving 9 bases between them. The CDR3 covers 12 residues. The CDR3 sequence: CSASTQGYEQYF. The CDR3 DNA sequence: TGCAGTGCTAGTACCCAGGGCTACGAGCAGTACTTC.

The chain recombines TRBV19 with TRBJ1-1, with D perhaps matching TRBD1 (5 bases). The V and J ends lost 3 bases and 6 bases respectively, with 14 bases between them. Germline lookup yields CDR1 LNHDA and CDR2 SQIVND (reference sequence). The CDR3 contains 14 residues. The CDR3 here is CASSIPNRRAEAFF. In DNA form, the CDR3 reads TGTGCCAGTAGTATCCCTAACAGGAGGGCTGAAGCTTTCTTT.

V gene TRBV7-8 combines with J gene TRBJ2-2; TRBD2 matches 11 bases. CDR3 length: 16 residues. Germline-derived CDR1 and CDR2 are SGHVS and FQNEAQ. Trimming took 4 bases from V and 2 from J; bases not matched to a gene: 3. The chain's CDR3 is CASSWLAGGNTGELFF. The CDR3 DNA reads TGTGCCAGCAGCTGGCTAGCGGGGGGAAACACCGGGGAGCTGTTTTTT.

The chain has TRBV10-1 and TRBJ1-2; D remains unclear. Germline V gives CDR1 WNHNN, CDR2 SYGVQD (reference sequence). The CDR3 runs to 13 residues. Trimming removed 4 bases at V and 6 bases at J, with 12 bases between. CDR3 in DNA: TGCGCCAGCAGTGCGAGAAGGATGGATGGCTACACCTTC. This gives the protein CASSARRMDGYTF.

The J gene is TRBJ2-7, the V gene TRBV14; the D gene is possibly TRBD1 (6 bases). This CDR3 is 15 amino acids long. Germline CDR1 and CDR2: SGHDN and FVKESK. Trimming pared 4 bases from V and 5 bases from J, leaving 18 bases between. The CDR3 here is CASSLTGYIFDEQYF. CDR3 sequence (DNA): TGTGCCAGCAGCCTTACAGGGTATATTTTTGACGAGCAGTACTTC.

The chain couples TRBV9 to TRBJ2-1, with TRBD1 as a possible D gene (5 bases). The CDR3 sequence is 15 residues long. Trimming removed 0 bases at V and 4 bases at J, with 11 bases between. Germline-derived CDR1 and CDR2 are SGDLS and YYNGEE. The CDR3 is CASSVEGRQYNEQFF. CDR3 nucleotide sequence: TGTGCCAGCAGCGTAGAGGGTCGACAGTACAATGAGCAGTTCTTC. The entire variable domain, with the rest obtained from reference TRBV9 and TRBJ2-1, is as follows: DSGVTQTPKHLITATGQRVTLRCSPRSGDLSVYWYQQSLDQGLQFLIQYYNGEERAKGNILERFSAQQFPDLHSELNLSSLELGDSALYFCASSVEGRQYNEQFFGPGTRLTVL.

The CDR3 coding sequence is TGTGCCAGCAGCATTTGGAAGCACAATGAGCAGTTCTTC. Its protein product is CASSIWKHNEQFF. The chain links TRBV7-2 to TRBJ2-1; no clear D gene. CDR1 is SGHTA, CDR2 FQGNSA, per germline. V was pared by 5 bases and J by 5 bases, with 10 bases between. The CDR3 runs to 13 residues.

The rearrangement links TRBV28 to TRBJ2-7, with 10 positions matching TRBD2. The ends lost 5 bases at V and 4 bases at J; junction bases unmatched: 5. The V gene's germline CDR1 is MDHEN and CDR2 SYDVKM. The CDR3 spans 14 residues. The CDR3 protein is CASSPGTSEYEQYF. DNA for the CDR3: TGTGCCAGCAGTCCCGGGACTAGCGAGTACGAGCAGTACTTC.

The rearrangement links TRBV14 to TRBJ2-1, with TRBD1 identical over 8 bases. Germline V gene data show CDR1 as SGHDN and CDR2 as FVKESK. The length of the CDR3 is 16 residues. With 4 bases clipped from V and 4 bases from J, the junction kept 9 bases outside the gene matches. The CDR3 region has the DNA TGTGCCAGCAGCCTGATAGGACAGGGAAGGTACAATGAGCAGTTCTTC. Protein: CASSLIGQGRYNEQFF.